Below are 29 T cell receptor beta chains sequenced from a single sample in a study of blood T cell repertoires in COVID-19. Data came from immunoSEQ multiplex PCR; TCRdb stores just in-frame clones and leaves some out. The profile covers 150,000 to 200,000 clones, with about 82% appearing a single time and more than 5% taken by the ten largest. The source material was peripheral blood. The receptors were sampled from a woman aged 25 to 39 with acute or convalescent COVID-19.

The chain joins TRBV11-2 to TRBJ2-3; no firm D call. Germline CDR1 and CDR2: SGHAT and FQNNGV. The V gene lost 9 bases and the J gene lost 1 base, with 14 bases spanning the gap. The CDR3 extends over 14 amino acids. CDR3 DNA sequence: TGTGCCAGTACGGAGCTCGGTGGCACAGATACGCAGTATTTT. Protein product: CASTELGGTDTQYF.

This rearrangement joins TRBV30 to TRBJ1-2, with 12 bases fitting TRBD1. Germline assignment: CDR1 GTSNPN and CDR2 SVGIG (reference sequence). The CDR3 length is 16 residues. V was pared by 8 bases and J by 1 base, with 11 bases of the junction left unmatched. The CDR3 bases are TGTGCCCGACTCTGGGACAGGGGGCAGGGTAACTATGGCTACACCTTC. Its translation: CARLWDRGQGNYGYTF.

V gene TRBV24-1 combines with J gene TRBJ1-5; 10 bases align to TRBD1. Germline V gives CDR1 KGHDR, CDR2 SFDVKD. V shed 2 bases, J shed 5 bases, and the junction held 5 bases outside the gene matches. CDR3 size: 16 residues. This CDR3 is CATSDSGTGAYQPQHF. The CDR3, as DNA: TGTGCCACCAGTGATTCCGGGACAGGGGCGTATCAGCCCCAGCATTTT.

This clone appeared a single time. The V gene is TRBV6-5, the J gene TRBJ1-1; no reliable D call. Trimming cost V 0 bases and J 11 bases, with 16 bases left between them. The CDR3 covers 14 residues. CDR1 is MNHEY, CDR2 SVGAGI, per germline. CDR3 sequence: CASSYSSRTGGAFF. In nucleotides, the CDR3 is TGTGCCAGCAGTTACTCGAGCAGAACCGGAGGGGCTTTCTTT.

This clone showed up just a few times. The gene calls are TRBV28 and TRBJ1-5, with TRBD1 matching 9 bases. The CDR3 contains 12 residues. With 7 bases clipped from V and 7 bases from J, the junction kept 2 bases outside the gene matches. Germline V CDR1 and CDR2: MDHEN, SYDVKM. The chain's CDR3 is CASNRGQQPQHF. Here the CDR3 DNA reads TGTGCCAGCAACAGGGGGCAACAGCCCCAGCATTTT. Looking up the rest from reference TRBV28 and TRBJ1-5 gives the full variable domain: DVKVTQSSRYLVKRTGEKVFLECVQDMDHENMFWYRQDPGLGLRLIYFSYDVKMKEKGDIPEGYSVSREKKERFSLILESASTNQTSMYLCASNRGQQPQHFGDGTRLSIL.

The sample holds a few counts of this clone. J is TRBJ2-7 and V is TRBV19; TRBD2 matches at 7 bases. Germline CDR1 is LNHDA and CDR2 is SQIVND (reference sequence). Trimming cost V 3 bases and J 6 bases; bases outside gene matches: 8. The CDR3 runs to 14 residues. The CDR3 protein is CASSIVSGRGEQYF. CDR3 bases: TGTGCCAGTAGTATTGTCTCAGGGAGGGGCGAGCAGTACTTC.

The J gene is TRBJ2-7, the V gene TRBV7-9, with 9 positions matching TRBD1. With 5 bases clipped from V and 2 bases from J, the junction kept 10 bases outside the gene matches. The V gene's germline CDR1 is SEHNR and CDR2 FQNEAQ (reference sequence). CDR3 length equals 16 residues. Here the CDR3 reads CASSAPRDRAPYEQYF. CDR3 in DNA: TGTGCCAGCAGCGCCCCCCGGGACAGGGCCCCCTACGAGCAGTACTTC.

This clone has just a few counts. V and J are TRBV19 and TRBJ1-6, with 9 bases identical to TRBD1. Trimming at V came to 3 bases and at J to 12 bases, leaving 9 bases not matched to a gene. CDR1 and CDR2 from the germline V gene are LNHDA and SQIVND (reference sequence). This CDR3 is 15 amino acids long. The CDR3 nucleotides read TGTGCCAGTAGTATGCCCGGGACAGGGTTTGGACCCCTCCACTTT. This codes for CASSMPGTGFGPLHF.

The chain uses TRBV5-1 and TRBJ2-5; TRBD2 matches at 8 bases. The CDR3 runs 15 residues. The V segment lost 4 bases and the J segment 4 bases; nucleotides outside the gene matches: 9. In germline, CDR1 is SGHRS, CDR2 YFSETQ. DNA of the CDR3: TGCGCCAGCAGCAGAGGCCCTAGCGGGTTAGAGACCCAGTACTTC. This codes for CASSRGPSGLETQYF.

The chain combines TRBV29-1 with TRBJ1-1; no firm D call. Trimming left V 4 bases short and J 6 bases short, with 12 bases between. The CDR3 runs to 12 residues. The germline CDR1 and CDR2 sequences are SQVTM and ANQGSEA. In DNA, the CDR3 is TGCAGCGTTGTTGCCGGGGTCCCTGAAGCTTTCTTT. This codes for CSVVAGVPEAFF. The full variable domain, in which reference TRBV29-1 and TRBJ1-1 provide the parts outside the CDR3, is SAVISQKPSRDICQRGTSLTIQCQVDSQVTMMFWYRQQPGQSLTLIATANQGSEATYESGFVIDKFPISRPNLTFSTLTVSNMSPEDSSIYLCSVVAGVPEAFFGQGTRLTVV.

This clone showed up just once. The chain is built from TRBV27 and TRBJ2-1; 8 bases fit TRBD2. This CDR3 region has 15 residues. With V trimmed by 0 bases and J by 9 bases, 7 bases remained unmatched. The germline gives CDR1 MNHEY, CDR2 SMNVEV (reference sequence). The CDR3, as DNA: TGTGCCAGCAGTTTATCGGCGGGGGCGGGGGGTGAGCAGTTCTTC. This codes for CASSLSAGAGGEQFF.

This rearrangement joins TRBV7-2 to TRBJ2-3, with D possibly being TRBD2 (5 bases). CDR1 is SGHTA, CDR2 FQGNSA, per germline. Between the trimmed V and J ends, which lost 5 bases and 4 bases, there was a span of 19 bases. The CDR3 totals 16 residues. As DNA, the CDR3 is TGTGCCAGCAGCCCCAGAGGGCCCATTCAGCCAGATACGCAGTATTTT. This translates into CASSPRGPIQPDTQYF. The full variable domain, in which reference TRBV7-2 and TRBJ2-3 provide the parts outside the CDR3, is GAGVSQSPSNKVTEKGKDVELRCDPISGHTALYWYRQSLGQGLEFLIYFQGNSAPDKSGLPSDRFSAERTGGSVSTLTIQRTQQEDSAVYLCASSPRGPIQPDTQYFGPGTRLTVL.

The V call is TRBV27, the J call TRBJ1-1, with D possibly being TRBD1 (5 bases). The CDR3 has 14 amino acids. Trimming took off 2 bases at V and 0 bases at J, with 7 bases between the two ends. Germline values: CDR1 MNHEY, CDR2 SMNVEV (reference sequence). CDR3 sequence (DNA): TGTGCCAGCAGTTTAAACAGGTTGAACACTGAAGCTTTCTTT. Its translation: CASSLNRLNTEAFF.

The chain uses TRBV11-2 and TRBJ2-1; TRBD2 might be the D (5 bases). The CDR3 is made up of 15 amino acids. The germline V and J ends were trimmed by 5 bases and 4 bases, with 15 bases remaining between them. Germline loops: CDR1 SGHAT, CDR2 FQNNGV. The CDR3 nucleotides are TGTGCCAGCAGCCTCGAGCGGTCAGAGTACAATGAGCAGTTCTTC. Its protein product is CASSLERSEYNEQFF.

V and J are TRBV24-1 and TRBJ2-2; D ambiguous. Looked up from germline, CDR1 is KGHDR and CDR2 is SFDVKD. This CDR3 region has 12 residues. Trimming cost V 12 bases and J 4 bases, with 11 bases left between them. Here the CDR3 reads CARTSGTGELFF. The CDR3 DNA sequence: TGTGCCCGCACCTCGGGCACCGGGGAGCTGTTTTTT.

The chain is built from TRBV30 and TRBJ2-7, with TRBD1 identical over 8 bases. This CDR3 is built from 12 residues. Germline assignment: CDR1 GTSNPN and CDR2 SVGIG (reference sequence). V was clipped by 8 bases and J by 6 bases; unmatched bases: 9. As DNA, the CDR3 is TGTGCCATGGGACAGGTCTTGGGCGAGCAGTACTTC. Protein product: CAMGQVLGEQYF.

This rearrangement joins TRBV5-1 to TRBJ2-2, with TRBD1 as a possible D gene (5 bases). Trimming removed 1 base at V and 13 bases at J, with 14 bases between. The CDR3 sequence is 13 residues long. Germline CDR1 SGHRS, CDR2 YFSETQ. The CDR3 DNA follows: TGCGCCAGCAGCTTGACCGGACAAACTGGGCTGTTTTTT. The encoded protein is CASSLTGQTGLFF.

This rearrangement joins TRBV4-3 to TRBJ1-6; TRBD1 matches at 8 bases. This CDR3 has 15 residues. Germline CDR1 LGHNA, CDR2 YSLEER. With 7 bases clipped from V and 6 bases from J, the junction kept 8 bases outside the gene matches. Written as DNA, the CDR3 is TGCGCCAGCACTCGTGACAGGGGAAGTAATTCACCCCTCCACTTT. Translation gives CASTRDRGSNSPLHF.

J is TRBJ1-1 and V is TRBV6-2 or TRBV6-3; TRBD1 matches 8 bases. The CDR3 totals 16 residues. Germline V gene data show CDR1 as MNHEY and CDR2 as SVGEGT. Trimming at V came to 0 bases and at J to 4 bases, leaving 7 bases not matched to a gene. The CDR3 region has the DNA TGTGCCAGCAGTTACTCGACACAGGGGGGTGGCACTGAAGCTTTCTTT. It is translated as CASSYSTQGGGTEAFF.

The chain has TRBV7-9 and TRBJ1-4; 8 positions match TRBD1. V lost 5 bases, J lost 7 bases, and 9 bases stayed unmatched. The CDR3 consists of 15 residues. CDR1 SEHNR and CDR2 FQNEAQ come from the germline V gene (reference sequence). DNA for the CDR3: TGTGCCAGCAGCAGATCGGACAGGGTACTTGAAAAACTGTTTTTT. Amino acid sequence: CASSRSDRVLEKLFF.

The chain uses TRBV9 and TRBJ2-7; TRBD1 matches 7 bases. Unmatched junction bases numbered 20, after V lost 4 bases and J lost 4 bases. Germline V gene lookup returns CDR1 SGDLS and CDR2 YYNGEE. The CDR3 runs to 18 residues. CDR3 protein: CASSTGTAVGSAAYEQYF. The CDR3 nucleotides are TGTGCCAGCAGCACCGGGACAGCGGTGGGGAGTGCGGCTTACGAGCAGTACTTC. The variable domain in full, completed from reference TRBV9 and TRBJ2-7, reads DSGVTQTPKHLITATGQRVTLRCSPRSGDLSVYWYQQSLDQGLQFLIQYYNGEERAKGNILERFSAQQFPDLHSELNLSSLELGDSALYFCASSTGTAVGSAAYEQYFGPGTRLTVT.

The chain employs TRBV6-2 or TRBV6-3 and TRBJ1-6; TRBD1 matches at 7 bases. The trim removed 2 bases at V and 6 bases at J, leaving 10 bases unmatched. The V gene's germline CDR1 is MNHEY and CDR2 SVGEGT. The CDR3 extends over 17 amino acids. The CDR3 region has the DNA TGTGCCAGCAGTTACAGATCGGGACAGAGCTCTAATTCACCCCTCCACTTT. Its translation is CASSYRSGQSSNSPLHF.

The chain has TRBV7-2 and TRBJ1-6; 8 bases are shared with TRBD1. V shed 5 bases and J 8 bases; nucleotides not matched to a gene: 8. CDR1 is SGHTA, CDR2 FQGNSA, per germline. CDR3 length equals 15 residues. CDR3 residues: CASSQGQGGYSPLHF. The CDR3 coding sequence is TGTGCCAGCAGCCAAGGACAGGGCGGATATTCACCCCTCCACTTT.

The rearrangement joins TRBV4-3 to TRBJ2-5, with 12 bases lining up with TRBD2. The CDR3 covers 18 residues. Germline-derived CDR1 and CDR2 are LGHNA and YSLEER. The J segment lost 6 bases and the V segment lost 1 base, leaving 12 bases of the junction unmatched. The CDR3 DNA follows: TGCGCCAGCAGCCAAGGAGAGGGGGTCGGACTAGCGGGAAAGACCCAGTACTTC. It encodes CASSQGEGVGLAGKTQYF.

The chain couples TRBV19 to TRBJ2-3, with D hard to call. V lost 1 base, J lost 0 bases, and 8 bases lay in between. Germline V gene lookup returns CDR1 LNHDA and CDR2 SQIVND (reference sequence). The length of the CDR3 is 15 residues. CDR3 nucleotide sequence: TGTGCCAGTAGTATAGTCGCGCTTAGCACAGATACGCAGTATTTT. Translation gives CASSIVALSTDTQYF.

The chain has TRBV28 and TRBJ1-1; 7 bases align to TRBD1. This CDR3 has 13 residues. The germline CDR1 and CDR2 sequences are MDHEN and SYDVKM. V shed 5 bases, J shed 5 bases, and the junction held 5 bases outside the gene matches. CDR3 DNA sequence: TGTGCCAGCAGTCTAAGCAGGGGGACTGAAGCTTTCTTT. It translates to CASSLSRGTEAFF.

The chain joins TRBV28 to TRBJ1-1; 9 bases fit TRBD1. CDR1 is MDHEN, CDR2 SYDVKM, per germline. The CDR3 spans 13 residues. The V and J ends lost 3 bases and 8 bases, in that order; junction bases with no gene match: 4. This CDR3 reads CASSFLDRGEAFF. DNA of the CDR3: TGTGCCAGCAGTTTCCTGGACAGGGGCGAAGCTTTCTTT.

The J gene is TRBJ2-7, the V gene TRBV5-4, with D maybe TRBD1 (6 bases). Trimming left V 4 bases short and J 2 bases short, with 10 bases between. The CDR3 loop spans 13 amino acids. Germline CDR1 SGHNT, CDR2 YYREEE (reference sequence). The CDR3 nucleotides read TGTGCCAGCAGCACAGGGACCGCCTACGAGCAGTACTTC. It encodes CASSTGTAYEQYF.

The rearrangement links TRBV3-1 (or the pseudogene TRBV3-2) to TRBJ2-7, with a weak D call TRBD2 (6 bases). Per germline, CDR1 LGHDT and CDR2 YNNKEL (reference sequence). This CDR3 spans 13 amino acids. Between the trimmed V and J ends, which lost 3 bases and 0 bases, there was a span of 6 bases. CDR3: CASSHGSSYEQYF. CDR3 nucleotide sequence: TGTGCCAGCAGCCACGGGAGCTCCTACGAGCAGTACTTC.